This T cell receptor (beta chain) derives from a study of identical twins. To note about this clonotype: Antigen specificity is unknown.

Overall study findings and caveats: Weaker excess twin sharing was seen among beta out-of-frame sequences. In cord blood, abundant beta clonotypes had fewer insertions; memory showed no trend.

The length of the CDR3 is 15 residues. Between the trimmed V and J ends, which lost 5 bases and 0 bases, there was a span of 14 bases. The germline V gene encodes CDR1 MNHEY and CDR2 SMNVEV (reference sequence). MiXCR, run by TCRdb on the 5' RACE reads, gives a single entry per CDR3 protein. Here the sample spans about 340,000 distinct CDR3 sequences, approximately 10% being singletons. This receptor was identified in a woman aged 45-65 years in good health. The rearrangement uses TRBV27 and TRBJ2-7; no reliable D call. Sequenced: naive T cells sorted from blood. CDR3 residues: CASSVRTLDSYEQYV. Written as DNA, the CDR3 is TGTGCCAGCAGTGTTCGGACGCTGGACTCCTACGAGCAGTACGTC.